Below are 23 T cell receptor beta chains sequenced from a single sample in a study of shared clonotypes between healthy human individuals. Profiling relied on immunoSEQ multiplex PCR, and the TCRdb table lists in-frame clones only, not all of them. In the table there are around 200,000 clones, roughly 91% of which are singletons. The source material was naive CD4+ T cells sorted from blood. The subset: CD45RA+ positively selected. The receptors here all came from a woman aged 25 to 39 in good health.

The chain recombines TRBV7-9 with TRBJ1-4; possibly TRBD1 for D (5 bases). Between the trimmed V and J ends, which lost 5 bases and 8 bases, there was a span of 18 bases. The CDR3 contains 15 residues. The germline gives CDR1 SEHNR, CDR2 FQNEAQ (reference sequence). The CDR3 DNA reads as TGTGCCAGCAGCACCCGGACACTCCCCGGGGAAAAACTGTTTTTT. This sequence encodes CASSTRTLPGEKLFF.

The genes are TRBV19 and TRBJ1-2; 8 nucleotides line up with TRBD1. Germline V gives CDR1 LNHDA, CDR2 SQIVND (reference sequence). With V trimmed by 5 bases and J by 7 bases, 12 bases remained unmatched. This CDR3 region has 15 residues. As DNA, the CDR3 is TGTGCCAGTAGTGCGTCGGACAGGGCAACGGCTGGCTACACCTTC. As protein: CASSASDRATAGYTF. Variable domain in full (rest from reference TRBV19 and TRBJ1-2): DGGITQSPKYLFRKEGQNVTLSCEQNLNHDAMYWYRQDPGQGLRLIYYSQIVNDFQKGDIAEGYSVSREKKESFPLTVTSAQKNPTAFYLCASSASDRATAGYTFGSGTRLTVV.

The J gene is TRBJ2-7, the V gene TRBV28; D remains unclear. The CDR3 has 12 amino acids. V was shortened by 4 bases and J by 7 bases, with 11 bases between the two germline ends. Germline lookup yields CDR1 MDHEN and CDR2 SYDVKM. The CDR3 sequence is CASSSSSQEQYF. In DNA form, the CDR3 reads TGTGCCAGCAGTTCGAGCAGCCAGGAGCAGTACTTC.

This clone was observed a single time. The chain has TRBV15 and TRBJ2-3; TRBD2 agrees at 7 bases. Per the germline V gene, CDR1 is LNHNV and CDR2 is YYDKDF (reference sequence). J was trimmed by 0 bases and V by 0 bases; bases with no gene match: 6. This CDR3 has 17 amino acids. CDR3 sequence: CATSRDGGGFSTDTQYF. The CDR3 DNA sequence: TGTGCCACCAGCAGAGATGGCGGGGGATTTAGCACAGATACGCAGTATTTT.

The CDR3 DNA reads as TGTGCCAGCAGCCCAGGAGGCCCATACAATGAGCAGTTCTTC. Its translation: CASSPGGPYNEQFF. The chain combines TRBV11-3 with TRBJ2-1, with a tentative D call TRBD2 (5 bases). The germline gives CDR1 SGHNT, CDR2 YENEEA. The CDR3 loop spans 14 amino acids. Trimming cost V 5 bases and J 4 bases, with 12 bases left between them.

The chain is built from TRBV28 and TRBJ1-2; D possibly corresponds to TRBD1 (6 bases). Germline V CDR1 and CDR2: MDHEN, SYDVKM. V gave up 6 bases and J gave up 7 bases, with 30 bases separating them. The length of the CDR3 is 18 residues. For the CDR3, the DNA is TGTGCCAGCAGGTTACGGCGATTGGGCGGCAGGGGTTTTGGTGGCTACACCTTC. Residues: CASRLRRLGGRGFGGYTF.

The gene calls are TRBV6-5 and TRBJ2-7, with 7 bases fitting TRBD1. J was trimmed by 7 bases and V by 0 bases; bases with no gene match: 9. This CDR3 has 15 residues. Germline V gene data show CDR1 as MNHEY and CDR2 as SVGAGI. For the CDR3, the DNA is TGTGCCAGCAGTTACTCGATACACAGGGGTGGGGAGCAGTACTTC. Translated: CASSYSIHRGGEQYF.

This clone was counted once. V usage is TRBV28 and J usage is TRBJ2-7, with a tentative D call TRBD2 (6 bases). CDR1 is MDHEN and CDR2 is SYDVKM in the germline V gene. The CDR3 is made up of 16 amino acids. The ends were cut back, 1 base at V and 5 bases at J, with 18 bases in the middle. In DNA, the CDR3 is TGTGCCAGCAGTTTATCGGTCGGGGTTTTAGCGGACGAGCAGTACTTC. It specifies CASSLSVGVLADEQYF.

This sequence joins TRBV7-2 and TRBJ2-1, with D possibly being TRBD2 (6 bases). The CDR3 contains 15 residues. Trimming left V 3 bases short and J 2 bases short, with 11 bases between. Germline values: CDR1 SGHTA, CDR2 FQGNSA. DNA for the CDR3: TGTGCCAGCAGCTTGAGTAGCGGACCCTACAATGAGCAGTTCTTC. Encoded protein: CASSLSSGPYNEQFF.

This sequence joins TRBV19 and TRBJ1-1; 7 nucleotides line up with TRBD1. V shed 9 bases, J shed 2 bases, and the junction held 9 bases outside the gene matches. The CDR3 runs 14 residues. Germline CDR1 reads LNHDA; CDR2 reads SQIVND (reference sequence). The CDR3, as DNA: TGTGCCAGCAAAGTAGGACAGGATAACACTGAAGCTTTCTTT. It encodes CASKVGQDNTEAFF.

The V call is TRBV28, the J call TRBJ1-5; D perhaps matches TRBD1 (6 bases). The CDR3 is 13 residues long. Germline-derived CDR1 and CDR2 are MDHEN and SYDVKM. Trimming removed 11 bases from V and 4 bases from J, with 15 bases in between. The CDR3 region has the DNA TGTGCCGTACACTCTCAGGGGAATCAGCCCCAGCATTTT. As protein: CAVHSQGNQPQHF.

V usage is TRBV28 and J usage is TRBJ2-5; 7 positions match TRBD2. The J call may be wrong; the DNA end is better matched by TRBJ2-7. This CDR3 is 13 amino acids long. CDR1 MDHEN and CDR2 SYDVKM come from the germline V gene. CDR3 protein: CATMGAGLYEQYF. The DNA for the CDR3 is TGTGCCACCATGGGAGCGGGACTCTACGAGCAGTACTTC.

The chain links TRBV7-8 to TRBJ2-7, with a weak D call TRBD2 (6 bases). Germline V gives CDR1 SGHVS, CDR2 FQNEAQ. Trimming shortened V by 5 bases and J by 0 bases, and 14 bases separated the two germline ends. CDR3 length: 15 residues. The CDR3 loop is CASSQIRTNSYEQYF. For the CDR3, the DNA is TGTGCCAGCAGCCAGATCAGGACTAACTCCTACGAGCAGTACTTC.

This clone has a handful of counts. The CDR3 DNA reads TGTGCCAGCAGCTTGGGGGTAACTAATGAAAAACTGTTTTTT. Translating it yields CASSLGVTNEKLFF. The V gene is TRBV7-9, the J gene TRBJ1-4; weak D call: TRBD1 (5 bases). Germline V CDR1 and CDR2: SEHNR, FQNEAQ (reference sequence). Trimming cost V 3 bases and J 1 base, with 6 bases left between them. The CDR3 loop spans 14 amino acids. The full variable domain, rest sourced from reference TRBV7-9 and TRBJ1-4, is DTGVSQNPRHKITKRGQNVTFRCDPISEHNRLYWYRQTLGQGPEFLTYFQNEAQLEKSRLLSDRFSAERPKGSFSTLEIQRTEQGDSAMYLCASSLGVTNEKLFFGSGTQLSVL.

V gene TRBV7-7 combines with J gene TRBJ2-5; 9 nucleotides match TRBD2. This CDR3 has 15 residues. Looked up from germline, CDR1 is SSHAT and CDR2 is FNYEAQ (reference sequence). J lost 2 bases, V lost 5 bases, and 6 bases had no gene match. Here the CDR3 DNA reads TGTGCCAGCAGCCCCCGGACTAGCGTTCAAGAGACCCAGTACTTC. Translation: CASSPRTSVQETQYF.

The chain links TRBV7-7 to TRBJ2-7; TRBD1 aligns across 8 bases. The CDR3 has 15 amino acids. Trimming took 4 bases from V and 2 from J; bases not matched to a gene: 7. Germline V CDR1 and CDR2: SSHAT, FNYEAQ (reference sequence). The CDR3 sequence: CASSYGTGDTYEQYF. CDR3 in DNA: TGTGCCAGCAGCTACGGGACAGGCGATACCTACGAGCAGTACTTC. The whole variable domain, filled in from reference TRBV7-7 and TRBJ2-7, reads GAGVSQSPRYKVTKRGQDVTLRCDPISSHATLYWYQQALGQGPEFLTYFNYEAQPDKSGLPSDRFSAERPEGSISTLTIQRTEQRDSAMYRCASSYGTGDTYEQYFGPGTRLTVT.

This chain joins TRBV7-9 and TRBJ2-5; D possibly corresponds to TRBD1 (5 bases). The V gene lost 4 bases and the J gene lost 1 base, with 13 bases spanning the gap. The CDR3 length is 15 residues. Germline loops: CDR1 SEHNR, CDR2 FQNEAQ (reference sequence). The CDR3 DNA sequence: TGTGCCAGCAGCTCCTACCCGGACACCCAAGAGACCCAGTACTTC. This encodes CASSSYPDTQETQYF.

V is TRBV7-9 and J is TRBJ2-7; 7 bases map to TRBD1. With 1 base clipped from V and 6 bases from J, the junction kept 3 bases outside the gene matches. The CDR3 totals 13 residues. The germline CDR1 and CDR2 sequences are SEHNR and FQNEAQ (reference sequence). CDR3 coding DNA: TGTGCCAGCAGCTTAGTTCCAGGGGGCGAGCAGTACTTC. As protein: CASSLVPGGEQYF.

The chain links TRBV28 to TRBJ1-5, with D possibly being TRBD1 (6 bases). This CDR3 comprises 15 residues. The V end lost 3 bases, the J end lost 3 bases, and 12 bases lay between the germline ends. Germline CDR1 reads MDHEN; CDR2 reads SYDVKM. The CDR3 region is CASSFPDSFNQPQHF. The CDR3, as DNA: TGTGCCAGCAGTTTCCCGGACAGCTTCAATCAGCCCCAGCATTTT.

CDR3 region: CASSFKGVAGAFF. CDR3 sequence (DNA): TGTGCCAGCAGTTTTAAGGGAGTGGCGGGAGCTTTCTTT. The chain combines TRBV6-5 with TRBJ1-1; D not resolved. The CDR3 extends over 13 amino acids. Germline V lookup: CDR1 MNHEY, CDR2 SVGAGI. Deletions cut 4 bases from V and 10 bases from J, with 16 bases between.

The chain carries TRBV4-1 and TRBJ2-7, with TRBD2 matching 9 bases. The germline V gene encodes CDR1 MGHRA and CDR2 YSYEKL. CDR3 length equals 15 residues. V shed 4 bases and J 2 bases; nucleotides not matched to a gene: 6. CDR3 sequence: CASSPSGTRAYEQYF. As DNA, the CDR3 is TGCGCCAGCAGCCCTAGCGGGACTAGGGCCTACGAGCAGTACTTC.

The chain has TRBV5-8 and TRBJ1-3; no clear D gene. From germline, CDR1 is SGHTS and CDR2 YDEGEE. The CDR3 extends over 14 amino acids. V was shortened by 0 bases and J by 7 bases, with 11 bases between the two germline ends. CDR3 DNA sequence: TGTGCCAGCAGCTTGGCGGCGGTTGGGAACACCATATATTTT. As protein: CASSLAAVGNTIYF.

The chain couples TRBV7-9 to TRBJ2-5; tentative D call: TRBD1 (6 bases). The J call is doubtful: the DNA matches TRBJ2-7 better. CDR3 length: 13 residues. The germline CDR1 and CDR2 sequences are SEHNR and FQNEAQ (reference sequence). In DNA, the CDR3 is TGTGCCAGCAGCTACCAGGACAGCTACGAGCAGTACTTC. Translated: CASSYQDSYEQYF.